This TCR beta chain was captured in a study of blood T cells in healthy people across ages. Every donor gave approximately 10 milliliters of peripheral blood. This clonotype was counted ten times or more. Primed by a sample-barcoded 5' primer and a J-beta primer mix, a second PCR proceeded for 7 to 11 cycles. TCRdb reprocessed the 5' RACE reads via MiXCR and lists one record per CDR3 protein. The sample has 800,000 or so distinct CDR3 sequences; 20% to 25% are singletons. The CDR3 is 13 residues long. J was trimmed by 4 bases and V by 5 bases; bases with no gene match: 4. The sample also formed part of further work on T cells of mothers and their children.

V usage is TRBV12-3 or TRBV12-4 and J usage is TRBJ2-7; 8 positions agree with TRBD1. This receptor was identified in a boy younger than 18 in good health. The sample comprised blood. The DNA of the CDR3 is TGTGCCAGCAGTCCCTGGACAGGGTACGAGCAGTACTTC. Its protein product is CASSPWTGYEQYF.